The 13 T cell receptor beta chains below were found in one sample sequenced in a study of shared T cell receptors in the human thymus. Method: immunoSEQ multiplex PCR; TCRdb's copy keeps in-frame clones and lacks some. This sample has about 400,000 clones, with approximately 95% found just once. Sequencing input: thymocytes. All receptors derive from a human donor.

This rearrangement joins TRBV7-2 to TRBJ2-1, with TRBD2 as a possible D gene (6 bases). Germline CDR1 and CDR2: SGHTA and FQGNSA. The CDR3 is made up of 19 amino acids. With 2 bases removed from V and 0 bases from J, the gap between germline ends came to 20 bases. The CDR3 loop is CASSLTVAGQNSSYNEQFF. CDR3 DNA: TGTGCCAGCAGCTTAACGGTTGCGGGGCAAAATAGCTCCTACAATGAGCAGTTCTTC.

This chain uses TRBV28 with TRBJ2-7; 9 nucleotides agree with TRBD2. V trimming: 5 bases; J trimming: 2 bases; junction bases outside the gene matches: 4. Germline assignment: CDR1 MDHEN and CDR2 SYDVKM. This CDR3 has 14 residues. The CDR3 DNA reads TGTGCCAGCAGTATAGCGGGAGAGACCTACGAGCAGTACTTC. As protein: CASSIAGETYEQYF.

J is TRBJ2-1 and V is TRBV28; 10 bases are shared with TRBD2. V dropped 6 bases and J dropped 7; count of bases not matched to a gene: 24. CDR3 size: 20 residues. Germline loops: CDR1 MDHEN, CDR2 SYDVKM. CDR3 sequence reads: CASRVQGAKEREGPRNEQFF. Written as DNA, the CDR3 is TGTGCCAGCAGGGTTCAGGGGGCTAAGGAGCGGGAGGGCCCCCGGAATGAGCAGTTCTTC. The full variable domain, rest sourced from reference TRBV28 and TRBJ2-1, is DVKVTQSSRYLVKRTGEKVFLECVQDMDHENMFWYRQDPGLGLRLIYFSYDVKMKEKGDIPEGYSVSREKKERFSLILESASTNQTSMYLCASRVQGAKEREGPRNEQFFGPGTRLTVL.

As to this clone: Distinct nucleotide sequences in the sample also encode this CDR3. The genes are TRBV7-2 and TRBJ2-2, with D unresolved. The ends were cut back, 4 bases at V and 13 bases at J, with 13 bases in the middle. This CDR3 has 12 residues. Germline values: CDR1 SGHTA, CDR2 FQGNSA. CDR3 amino acids: CASSSNTGGLFF. CDR3 sequence (DNA): TGTGCCAGCAGCTCTAACACCGGTGGGCTGTTTTTT.

J is TRBJ1-4 and V is TRBV28; 8 nucleotides match TRBD1. Germline loops: CDR1 MDHEN, CDR2 SYDVKM. The CDR3 is made up of 15 amino acids. V shed 6 bases, J shed 7 bases, and the junction held 10 bases outside the gene matches. CDR3 in amino acids: CASSRRGTGGEKLFF. CDR3 DNA: TGTGCCAGCAGCCGGAGGGGAACAGGGGGTGAAAAACTGTTTTTT.

This chain links TRBV5-4 with TRBJ2-1, with a possible D match to TRBD1 (5 bases). The germline gives CDR1 SGHNT, CDR2 YYREEE (reference sequence). Trimming cost V 3 bases and J 9 bases, with 19 bases left between them. CDR3 length: 15 amino acids. CDR3 sequence: CASSSATLERGEQFF. CDR3 DNA sequence: TGTGCCAGCAGCTCGGCCACCCTAGAAAGGGGTGAGCAGTTCTTC.

V is TRBV5-1 and J is TRBJ1-3; the D is unclear. CDR3 size: 15 residues. The germline gives CDR1 SGHRS, CDR2 YFSETQ. The V end lost 1 base, the J end lost 4 bases, and 12 bases lay between the germline ends. The DNA for the CDR3 is TGCGCCAGCAGCTTGCCAGCAGCGTCAGGAAACACCATATATTTT. Amino acid sequence: CASSLPAASGNTIYF.

The chain uses TRBV5-1 and TRBJ1-2, with a tentative D call TRBD1 (6 bases). V shed 5 bases and J shed 8 bases, with 19 bases lying between them. Per germline, CDR1 SGHRS and CDR2 YFSETQ. The CDR3 consists of 14 residues. This CDR3 is CASRSAAGASGYTF. CDR3 sequence (DNA): TGCGCCAGCAGGTCCGCGGCGGGGGCAAGCGGCTACACCTTC.

The CDR3 region has the DNA TGTGCCAGCAGCTTACCGGGAGCGGGGTACAATGAGCAGTTCTTC. It specifies CASSLPGAGYNEQFF. This chain joins TRBV7-3 and TRBJ2-1; TRBD2 matches 7 bases. CDR3 length equals 15 residues. CDR1 is SGHTA and CDR2 is FQGTGA in the germline V gene. The trim removed 2 bases at V and 4 bases at J, leaving 5 bases unmatched.

The rearrangement joins TRBV6-5 to TRBJ2-1; a possible D gene is TRBD2 (5 bases). The CDR3 is made up of 14 amino acids. Trimming left V 8 bases short and J 2 bases short, with 13 bases between. Per the germline V gene, CDR1 is MNHEY and CDR2 is SVGAGI. For the CDR3, the DNA is TGTGCCAGCCGCCGGGAACCTACCTACAATGAGCAGTTCTTC. It yields the protein CASRREPTYNEQFF.

The chain is built from TRBV5-1 and TRBJ2-1, with D perhaps given as TRBD1 or TRBD2 (5 bases each). Per the germline V gene, CDR1 is SGHRS and CDR2 is YFSETQ. The CDR3 runs 16 residues. The V end was cut by 4 bases, the J end by 2 bases, with 16 bases between. In DNA, the CDR3 is TGCGCCAGCAGCCCCCCGGGGCGGCCGACCTACAATGAGCAGTTCTTC. Residues: CASSPPGRPTYNEQFF.

V is TRBV27 and J is TRBJ1-1; 7 positions match TRBD1. Trimming at V came to 5 bases and at J to 9 bases, leaving 15 bases not matched to a gene. CDR3 length equals 15 residues. Germline loops: CDR1 MNHEY, CDR2 SMNVEV (reference sequence). The CDR3 DNA follows: TGTGCCAGCAGTCTTATTCCAGACAGGGTCCGGCAAGCTTTCTTT. The encoded protein is CASSLIPDRVRQAFF.

To note about this clone: The germline gene is not matched at one end of the junction; a read error may be the cause. V usage is TRBV5-3 and J usage is TRBJ2-1; possibly TRBD1 or TRBD2 for D (5 bases each). TRBV5-3 belongs to the ORF category, with a function that is uncertain. The CDR3 totals 16 residues. The CDR3 loop reads CARGWGSGTSCNEQFF. The DNA of the CDR3 is TGTGCCAGAGGCTGGGGATCCGGGACGTCCTGCAATGAGCAGTTCTTC.